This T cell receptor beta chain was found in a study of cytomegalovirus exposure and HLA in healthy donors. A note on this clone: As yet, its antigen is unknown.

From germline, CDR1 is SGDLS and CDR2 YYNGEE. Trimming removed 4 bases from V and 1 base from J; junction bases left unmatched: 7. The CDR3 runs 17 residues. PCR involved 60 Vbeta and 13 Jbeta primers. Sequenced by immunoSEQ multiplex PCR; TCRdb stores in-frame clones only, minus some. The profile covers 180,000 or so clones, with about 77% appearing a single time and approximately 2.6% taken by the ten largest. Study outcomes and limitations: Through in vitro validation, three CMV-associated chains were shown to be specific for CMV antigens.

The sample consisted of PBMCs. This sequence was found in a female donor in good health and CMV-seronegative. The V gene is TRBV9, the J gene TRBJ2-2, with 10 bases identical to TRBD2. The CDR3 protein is CASSPLGLAMNTGELFF. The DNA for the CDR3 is TGTGCCAGCAGCCCTTTGGGACTAGCGATGAACACCGGGGAGCTGTTTTTT.